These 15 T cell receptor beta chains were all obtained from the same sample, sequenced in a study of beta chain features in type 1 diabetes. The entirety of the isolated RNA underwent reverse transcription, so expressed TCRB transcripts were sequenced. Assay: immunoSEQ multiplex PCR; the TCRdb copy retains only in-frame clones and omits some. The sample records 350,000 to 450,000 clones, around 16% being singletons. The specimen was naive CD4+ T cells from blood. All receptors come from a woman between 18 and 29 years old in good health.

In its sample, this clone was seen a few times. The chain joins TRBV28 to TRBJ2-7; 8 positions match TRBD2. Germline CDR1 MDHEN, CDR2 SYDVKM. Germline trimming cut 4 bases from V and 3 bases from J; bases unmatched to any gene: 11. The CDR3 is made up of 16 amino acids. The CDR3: CASSSGGESLNYEQYF. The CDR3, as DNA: TGTGCCAGCAGTTCGGGGGGGGAGTCCTTAAACTACGAGCAGTACTTC.

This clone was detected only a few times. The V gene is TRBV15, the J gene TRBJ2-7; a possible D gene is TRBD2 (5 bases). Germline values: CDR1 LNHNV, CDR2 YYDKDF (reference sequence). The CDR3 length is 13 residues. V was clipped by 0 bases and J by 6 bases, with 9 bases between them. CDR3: CATSRDPSSEQYF. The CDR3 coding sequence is TGTGCCACCAGCAGAGATCCTAGCTCCGAGCAGTACTTC. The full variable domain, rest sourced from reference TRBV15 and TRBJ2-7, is DAMVIQNPRYQVTQFGKPVTLSCSQTLNHNVMYWYQQKSSQAPKLLFHYYDKDFNNEADTPDNFQSRRPNTSFCFLDIRSPGLGDTAMYLCATSRDPSSEQYFGPGTRLTVT.

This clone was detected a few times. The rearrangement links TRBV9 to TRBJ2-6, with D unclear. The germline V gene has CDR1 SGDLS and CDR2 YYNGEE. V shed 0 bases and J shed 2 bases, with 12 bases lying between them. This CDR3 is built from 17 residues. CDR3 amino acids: CASSVEYYKAGANVLTF. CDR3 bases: TGTGCCAGCAGCGTAGAGTACTACAAGGCTGGGGCCAACGTCCTGACTTTC.

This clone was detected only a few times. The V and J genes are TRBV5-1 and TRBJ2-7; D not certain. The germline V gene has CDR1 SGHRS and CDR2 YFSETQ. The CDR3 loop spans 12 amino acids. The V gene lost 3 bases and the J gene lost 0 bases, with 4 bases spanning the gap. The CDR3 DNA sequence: TGCGCCAGCAGCTCGGGCTCCTACGAGCAGTACTTC. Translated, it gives CASSSGSYEQYF.

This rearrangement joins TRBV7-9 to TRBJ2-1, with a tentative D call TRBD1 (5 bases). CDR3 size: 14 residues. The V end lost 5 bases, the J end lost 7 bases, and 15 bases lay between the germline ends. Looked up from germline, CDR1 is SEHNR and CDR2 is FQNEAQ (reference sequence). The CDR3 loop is CASSRDSELNEQFF. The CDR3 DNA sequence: TGTGCCAGCAGCCGCGACAGCGAGTTAAATGAGCAGTTCTTC.

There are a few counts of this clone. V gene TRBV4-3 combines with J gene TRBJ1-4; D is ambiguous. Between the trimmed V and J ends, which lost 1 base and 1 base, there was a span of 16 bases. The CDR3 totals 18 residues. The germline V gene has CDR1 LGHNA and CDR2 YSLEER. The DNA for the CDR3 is TGCGCCAGCAGCCAAGGACCGAGTTATCAGCGAACTAATGAAAAACTGTTTTTT. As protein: CASSQGPSYQRTNEKLFF.

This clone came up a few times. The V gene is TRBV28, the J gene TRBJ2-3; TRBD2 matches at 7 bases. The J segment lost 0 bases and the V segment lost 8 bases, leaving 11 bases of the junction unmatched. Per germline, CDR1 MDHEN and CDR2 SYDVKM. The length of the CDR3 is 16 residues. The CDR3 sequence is CASSTWGSGSTDTQYF. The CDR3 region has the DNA TGTGCCAGCTCCACCTGGGGTAGCGGGAGCACAGATACGCAGTATTTT. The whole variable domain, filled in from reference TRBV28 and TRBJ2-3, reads DVKVTQSSRYLVKRTGEKVFLECVQDMDHENMFWYRQDPGLGLRLIYFSYDVKMKEKGDIPEGYSVSREKKERFSLILESASTNQTSMYLCASSTWGSGSTDTQYFGPGTRLTVL.

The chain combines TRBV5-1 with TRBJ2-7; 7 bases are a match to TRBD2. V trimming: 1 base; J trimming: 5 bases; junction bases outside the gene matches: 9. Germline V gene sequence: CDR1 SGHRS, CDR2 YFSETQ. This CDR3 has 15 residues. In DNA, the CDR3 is TGCGCCAGCAGCTTGTACGGCGGGAGTACCGACGAGCAGTACTTC. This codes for CASSLYGGSTDEQYF.

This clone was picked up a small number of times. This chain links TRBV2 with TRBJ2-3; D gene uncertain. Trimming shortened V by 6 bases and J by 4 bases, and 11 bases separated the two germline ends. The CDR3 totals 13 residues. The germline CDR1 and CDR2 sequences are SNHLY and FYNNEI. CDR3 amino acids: CASSVTRSDTQYF. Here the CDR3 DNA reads TGTGCCAGCAGCGTAACCCGGTCAGATACGCAGTATTTT.

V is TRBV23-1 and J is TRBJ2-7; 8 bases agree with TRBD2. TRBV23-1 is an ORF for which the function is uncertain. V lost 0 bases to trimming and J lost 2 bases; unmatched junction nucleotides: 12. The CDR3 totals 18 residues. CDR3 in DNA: TGCGCCAGCAGTCAATCTTTACGGGCGGGAGGTGTCACCTACGAGCAGTACTTC. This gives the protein CASSQSLRAGGVTYEQYF.

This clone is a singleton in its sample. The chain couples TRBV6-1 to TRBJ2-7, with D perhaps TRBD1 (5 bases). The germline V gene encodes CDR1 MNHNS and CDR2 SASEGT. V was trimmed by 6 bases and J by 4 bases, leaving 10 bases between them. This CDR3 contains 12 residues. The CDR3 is CASRTGTYEQYF. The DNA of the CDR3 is TGTGCCAGCAGAACAGGCACATACGAGCAGTACTTC.

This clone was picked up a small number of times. The CDR3 sequence: CASGVGRASDTQYF. The CDR3 nucleotides read TGTGCCAGCGGGGTCGGGAGGGCATCAGATACGCAGTATTTT. The gene calls are TRBV2 and TRBJ2-3; 8 bases match TRBD2. This CDR3 has 14 amino acids. V shed 8 bases, J shed 4 bases, and the junction held 8 bases outside the gene matches. CDR1 is SNHLY and CDR2 is FYNNEI in the germline V gene.

This CDR3 is CSVRTGSEQYF. DNA of the CDR3: TGCAGCGTCCGGACAGGTTCCGAGCAGTACTTC. J is TRBJ2-7 and V is TRBV29-1, with 7 nucleotides matching TRBD1. The CDR3 has 11 amino acids. V shed 6 bases and J 6 bases; nucleotides not matched to a gene: 5. Germline V gene lookup returns CDR1 SQVTM and CDR2 ANQGSEA.

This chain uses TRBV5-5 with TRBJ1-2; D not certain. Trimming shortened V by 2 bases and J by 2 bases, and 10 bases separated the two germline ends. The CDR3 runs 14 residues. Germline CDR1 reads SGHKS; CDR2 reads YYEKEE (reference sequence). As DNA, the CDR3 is TGTGCCAGCAGCTTTGAGGGCCGAAACTATGGCTACACCTTC. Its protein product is CASSFEGRNYGYTF.

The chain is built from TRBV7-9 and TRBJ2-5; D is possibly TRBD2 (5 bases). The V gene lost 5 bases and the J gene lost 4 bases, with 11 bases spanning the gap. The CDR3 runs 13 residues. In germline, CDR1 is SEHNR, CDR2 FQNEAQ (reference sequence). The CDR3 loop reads CASSLTSPETQYF. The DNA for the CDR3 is TGTGCCAGCAGCCTTACTAGTCCAGAGACCCAGTACTTC.